The subject of this entry is one T cell receptor (beta chain). This sample is part of a study of Graves' ophthalmopathy and Graves' hyperthyroidism. Amplified TCR beta CDR3 regions were obtained using RNA transcripts as template. The workflow started with a first-round RT-PCR run with HTBI primers and then moved on to a second-round multiplex PCR. TCRdb reanalysed the multiplex PCR reads using MiXCR and keeps one entry per CDR3 protein. This table holds about 370,000 distinct CDR3 sequences, about 17% found once. CDR3 size: 13 residues. Germline assignment: CDR1 LNHDA and CDR2 SQIVND (reference sequence). V shed 6 bases and J shed 6 bases, with 12 bases lying between them.

This chain joins TRBV19 and TRBJ2-4; D is uncertain. The clonotype was recovered from an adult woman with stable Graves' hyperthyroidism. The sequencing input was peripheral blood. CDR3: CASRDTPINIQYF. The CDR3 nucleotides are TGTGCCAGTAGGGATACCCCCATAAACATTCAGTACTTC.